One and the same sample provided the 9 T cell receptor beta chains below, sequenced in a study of radiation and T cells in renal cell carcinoma. Some clones are missing from TCRdb's copy, which holds only in-frame ones; the method was immunoSEQ multiplex PCR. The table has under 200,000 clones, about 88% seen once. Indicated time point: blood 4 weeks post-SBRT, at nephrectomy. Treatment described: 15 Gy SBRT to primary tumor, nephrectomy 4 weeks later. The material sequenced was blood, taken from a patient whose treatment included radiotherapy and nephrectomy. These receptor sequences come from a woman in her fifties or sixties with renal cell carcinoma.

This sequence joins TRBV19 and TRBJ2-2; 7 nucleotides match TRBD1. Germline CDR1 is LNHDA and CDR2 is SQIVND (reference sequence). The CDR3 covers 15 residues. Trimming at V came to 5 bases and at J to 2 bases, leaving 5 bases not matched to a gene. The CDR3 region is CASSEQGRNTGELFF. For the CDR3, the DNA is TGTGCCAGTAGTGAACAGGGGCGTAACACCGGGGAGCTGTTTTTT.

The V gene is TRBV18, the J gene TRBJ1-4; D is undetermined. The V and J ends lost 3 bases and 1 base respectively, with 9 bases between them. The CDR3 is 15 residues long. CDR1 is KGHSH and CDR2 is LQKENI in the germline V gene. The DNA for the CDR3 is TGTGCCAGCTCACCCCAGGAGGTAACTAATGAAAAACTGTTTTTT. It codes for CASSPQEVTNEKLFF.

The J gene is TRBJ1-6, the V gene TRBV6-5; 8 nucleotides line up with TRBD1. The CDR3 is 14 amino acids. Trimming cost V 6 bases and J 6 bases; bases outside gene matches: 4. Germline V gene data show CDR1 as MNHEY and CDR2 as SVGAGI. This chain's CDR3 is CASRRTGPNSPLHF. As DNA, the CDR3 is TGTGCCAGCAGGCGGACAGGGCCTAATTCACCCCTCCACTTT.

J is TRBJ2-6 and V is TRBV29-1; D not resolved. The CDR3 covers 14 residues. CDR1 and CDR2 from the germline V gene are SQVTM and ANQGSEA. With 4 bases removed from V and 0 bases from J, the gap between germline ends came to 7 bases. The CDR3 coding sequence is TGCAGCGTTGGCCGTACCTCTGGGGCCAACGTCCTGACTTTC. Translation gives CSVGRTSGANVLTF.

The V and J genes are TRBV19 and TRBJ2-7; D perhaps matches TRBD1 (6 bases). V gave up 3 bases and J gave up 1 base, with 13 bases separating them. CDR1 LNHDA and CDR2 SQIVND come from the germline V gene (reference sequence). The CDR3 loop spans 15 amino acids. The CDR3 DNA reads as TGTGCCAGTAGTATGGGGGCAAGCCCTTCCTACGAGCAGTACTTC. Translating it yields CASSMGASPSYEQYF. Full variable domain (rest looked up from reference TRBV19 and TRBJ2-7): DGGITQSPKYLFRKEGQNVTLSCEQNLNHDAMYWYRQDPGQGLRLIYYSQIVNDFQKGDIAEGYSVSREKKESFPLTVTSAQKNPTAFYLCASSMGASPSYEQYFGPGTRLTVT.

This clone occurred a few times. The rearrangement links TRBV23-1 to TRBJ1-3; the D is unclear. TRBV23-1 is an ORF for which the function is uncertain. The CDR3 is made up of 20 amino acids. The germline V and J ends were trimmed by 4 bases and 1 base, with 26 bases remaining between them. The DNA for the CDR3 is TGCGCCAGCAGTCTCCGAGGCGGAGCCGAGGTCCGGGGTTCTGGAAACACCATATATTTT. This sequence encodes CASSLRGGAEVRGSGNTIYF.

The chain has TRBV7-2 and TRBJ2-5, with TRBD2 matching 10 bases. CDR3 size: 15 residues. V shed 5 bases and J 5 bases; nucleotides not matched to a gene: 8. The V gene's germline CDR1 is SGHTA and CDR2 FQGNSA. CDR3 nucleotide sequence: TGTGCCAGCAGCCTTCAGCGGGGGGGCCCCGAGACCCAGTACTTC. Protein: CASSLQRGGPETQYF.

This clone was recorded once. This rearrangement joins TRBV4-1 to TRBJ2-1; D could derive from TRBD1 or TRBD2 (5 bases each). The germline gives CDR1 MGHRA, CDR2 YSYEKL. The CDR3 length is 15 residues. Trimming stripped 1 base from V and 1 base from J, with 8 bases between. CDR3 DNA sequence: TGCGCCAGCAGCCAAGCCGGGGCATCCTACAATGAGCAGTTCTTC. Protein product: CASSQAGASYNEQFF.

This clone was seen only once. The V call is TRBV21-1, the J call TRBJ2-7; the D call TRBD1 from the table was never checked on the DNA. TRBV21-1 is noted as a pseudogene. The CDR3 consists of 14 residues. CDR3 loop: CASIRYHRGPEQYF. Written as DNA, the CDR3 is TGTGCCAGTATCCGCTACCACAGGGGACCCGAGCAGTACTTC.